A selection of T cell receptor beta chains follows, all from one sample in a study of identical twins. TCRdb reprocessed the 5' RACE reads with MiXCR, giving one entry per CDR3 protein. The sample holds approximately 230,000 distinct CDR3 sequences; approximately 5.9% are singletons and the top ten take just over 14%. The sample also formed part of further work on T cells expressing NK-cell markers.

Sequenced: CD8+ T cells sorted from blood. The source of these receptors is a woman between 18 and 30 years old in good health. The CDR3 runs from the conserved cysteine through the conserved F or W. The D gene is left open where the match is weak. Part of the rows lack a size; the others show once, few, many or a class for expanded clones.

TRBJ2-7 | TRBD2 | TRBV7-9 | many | CASSLNPSGRPYEQYF | TGTGCCAGCAGCTTAAACCCCAGCGGGAGGCCCTACGAGCAGTACTTC
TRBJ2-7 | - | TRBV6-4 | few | CASSASRSPYEQYF | TGTGCCAGCAGTGCCTCGAGGTCCCCCTACGAGCAGTACTTC
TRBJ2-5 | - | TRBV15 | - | CATSRDLGEETQYF | TGTGCCACCAGCAGAGACCTCGGAGAAGAGACCCAGTACTTC
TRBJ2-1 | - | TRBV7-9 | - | CASSLRESYNEQFF | TGTGCCAGCAGCTTGAGAGAGTCCTACAATGAGCAGTTCTTC
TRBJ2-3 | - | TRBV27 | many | CASSLVGEDTQYF | TGTGCCAGCAGTCTTGTAGGTGAGGATACGCAGTATTTT
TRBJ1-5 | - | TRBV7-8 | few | CASSAAPVGNQPQHF | TGTGCCAGCAGCGCGGCCCCGGTGGGCAATCAGCCCCAGCATTTT
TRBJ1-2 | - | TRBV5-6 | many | CASSLGSAGYTF | TGTGCCAGCAGCTTGGGGTCGGCGGGCTACACCTTC
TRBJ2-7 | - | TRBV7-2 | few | CASSLGGPGRIPYEQYF | TGTGCCAGCAGCTTAGGGGGACCCGGAAGAATACCCTACGAGCAGTACTTC
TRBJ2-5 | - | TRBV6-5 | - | CASSYWETQYF | TGTGCCAGCAGTTACTGGGAGACCCAGTACTTC
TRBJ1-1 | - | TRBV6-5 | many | CASSWASDTEAFF | TGTGCCAGCAGTTGGGCGTCGGACACTGAAGCTTTCTTT
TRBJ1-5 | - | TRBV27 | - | CASSPAGSNQPQHF | TGTGCCAGCAGTCCGGCAGGGTCCAATCAGCCCCAGCATTTT
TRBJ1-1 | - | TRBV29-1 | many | CSVDHGTEAFF | TGCAGCGTTGATCATGGCACTGAAGCTTTCTTT
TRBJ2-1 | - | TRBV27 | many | CASSQGFRAYNEQFF | TGTGCCAGCAGTCAGGGCTTTAGGGCCTACAATGAGCAGTTCTTC
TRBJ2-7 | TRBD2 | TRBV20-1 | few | CSATLAGGRREQYF | TGCAGTGCGACACTAGCGGGAGGGCGACGCGAGCAGTACTTC
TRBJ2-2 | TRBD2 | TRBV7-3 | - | CASSPGTSVSGELFF | TGTGCCAGCAGCCCAGGGACTAGCGTATCCGGGGAGCTGTTTTTT
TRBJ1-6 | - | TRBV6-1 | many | CASSSMDYNSPLHF | TGTGCCAGCAGCTCGATGGACTATAATTCACCCCTCCACTTT
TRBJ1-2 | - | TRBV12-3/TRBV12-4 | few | CASSFLLNYGYTF | TGTGCCAGCAGTTTTCTCCTCAACTATGGCTACACCTTC
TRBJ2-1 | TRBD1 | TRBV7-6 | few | CASSEGALNEQFF | TGTGCCAGCAGCGAGGGGGCCCTCAATGAGCAGTTCTTC
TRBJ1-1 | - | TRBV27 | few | CASSLNGEAFF | TGTGCCAGCAGTTTAAACGGGGAGGCTTTCTTT
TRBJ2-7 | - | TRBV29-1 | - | CSVGWSGTYEQYF | TGCAGCGTTGGTTGGTCCGGCACCTACGAGCAGTACTTC
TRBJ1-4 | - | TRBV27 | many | CASSLNPGTAEKLFF | TGTGCCAGCAGTCTGAATCCGGGGACGGCGGAAAAACTGTTTTTT
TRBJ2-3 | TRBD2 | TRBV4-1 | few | CASSQGLGGDTDTQYF | TGCGCCAGCAGCCAAGGTCTCGGGGGGGACACAGATACGCAGTATTTT
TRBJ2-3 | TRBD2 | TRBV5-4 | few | CASSLALAGLPSLTQYF | TGTGCCAGCAGCTTGGCCCTAGCGGGACTTCCCTCTTTAACGCAGTATTTT
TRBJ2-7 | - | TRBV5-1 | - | CASSLTASYEQYF | TGCGCCAGCAGCTTGACTGCCTCCTACGAGCAGTACTTC
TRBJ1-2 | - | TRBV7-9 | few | CASSDNNPGVYGYTF | TGTGCCAGCAGCGACAACAACCCAGGGGTATATGGCTACACCTTC
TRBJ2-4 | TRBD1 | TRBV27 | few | CASSRLGGEAKNIQYF | TGTGCCAGCAGTAGGTTAGGGGGCGAAGCCAAAAACATTCAGTACTTC
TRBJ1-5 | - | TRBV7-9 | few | CASSFTDNQPQHF | TGTGCCAGCAGCTTTACTGACAATCAGCCCCAGCATTTT
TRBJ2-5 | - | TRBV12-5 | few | CASADLLYQRETQYF | TGTGCTAGCGCCGACCTTCTTTACCAGAGGGAGACCCAGTACTTC
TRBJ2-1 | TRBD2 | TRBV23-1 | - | CASSRSGFSRGRALIEQFF | TGCGCCAGCAGTCGGTCCGGTTTTTCGCGCGGGAGGGCCCTCATTGAGCAGTTCTTC
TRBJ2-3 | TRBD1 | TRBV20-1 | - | CSARIQGSTDTQYF | TGCAGTGCTCGAATACAGGGGAGCACAGATACGCAGTATTTT
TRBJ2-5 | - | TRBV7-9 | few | CASSPPKDQETQYF | TGTGCCAGCAGCCCTCCAAAGGACCAAGAGACCCAGTACTTC
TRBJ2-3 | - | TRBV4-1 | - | CASSQDPGRTDTQYF | TGCGCCAGCAGCCAAGATCCGGGACGCACAGATACGCAGTATTTT
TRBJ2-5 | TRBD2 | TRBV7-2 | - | CASSRGLAVQETQYF | TGTGCCAGCAGCCGGGGACTAGCGGTTCAAGAGACCCAGTACTTC
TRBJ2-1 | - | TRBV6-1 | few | CASSEWRVAEQFF | TGTGCCAGCAGTGAATGGCGGGTAGCGGAGCAGTTCTTC
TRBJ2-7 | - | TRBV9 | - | CASSGDRGEQYF | TGTGCCAGCAGTGGCGATAGAGGGGAGCAGTACTTC
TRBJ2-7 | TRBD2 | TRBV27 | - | CASRYSGGGTYEQYF | TGTGCCAGCAGGTACAGCGGGGGTGGAACCTACGAGCAGTACTTC
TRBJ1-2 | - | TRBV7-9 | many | CATMGQDFNYGYTF | TGTGCCACCATGGGGCAGGACTTTAACTATGGCTACACCTTC
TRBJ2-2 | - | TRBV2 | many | CASRMAGYTGELFF | TGTGCCAGCAGGATGGCAGGGTACACCGGGGAGCTGTTTTTT
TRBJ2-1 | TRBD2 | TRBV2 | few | CASIGLAGGSLYNEQFF | TGTGCCAGCATTGGACTAGCGGGGGGGAGCCTCTACAATGAGCAGTTCTTC
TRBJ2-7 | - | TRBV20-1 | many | CSAREWEPTGEQYF | TGCAGTGCTAGAGAGTGGGAGCCCACGGGCGAGCAGTACTTC
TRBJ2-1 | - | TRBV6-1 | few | CASSAGAGTIEQFF | TGTGCCAGCAGTGCCGGGGCGGGTACAATTGAGCAGTTCTTC
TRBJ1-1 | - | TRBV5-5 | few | CASSHGQLEAFF | TGTGCCAGCAGCCACGGACAGCTTGAAGCTTTCTTT
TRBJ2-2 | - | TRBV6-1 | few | CASSLTGAAGELFF | TGTGCCAGCAGTCTAACGGGGGCAGCCGGGGAGCTGTTTTTT
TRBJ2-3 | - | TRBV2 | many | CASSEGIMDTQYF | TGTGCCAGCAGTGAGGGAATCATGGATACGCAGTATTTT
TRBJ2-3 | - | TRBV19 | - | CASRVRGPRTDTQYF | TGTGCCAGTAGGGTGCGGGGGCCAAGGACAGATACGCAGTATTTT
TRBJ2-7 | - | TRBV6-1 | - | CASSEFNWLTGTTYEQYF | TGTGCCAGCAGTGAATTTAACTGGTTGACAGGGACTACCTACGAGCAGTACTTC